This is a list of T cell receptor beta chains from one sample in a study of shared clonotypes between healthy human individuals. Repertoires were generated with immunoSEQ multiplex PCR, while TCRdb's copy carries only in-frame clones and drops some. The sample includes over 950,000 clones, around 77% of them seen just once. Sequenced sample: memory CD4+ T cells from PBMCs. Receptor source: a man between 18 and 29 years old in good health. Some clones in this sample may be carry-over from other donors' samples. Both conserved end residues are part of each CDR3. Each record gives: V gene, clone size, J gene, D gene, CDR3 protein, CDR3 DNA. The D gene is left open where the match is weak. Size is omitted from some rows. Given values are once, few, many or a class for expanded clones.

TRBV18	.	TRBJ2-7	TRBD2	CASSPRRRTSGSDEQYF	TGTGCCAGCTCACCACGGAGGAGGACTAGCGGGAGCGACGAGCAGTACTTC
TRBV28	.	TRBJ2-4	TRBD1	CASSTLTGVYIQYF	TGTGCCAGCAGTACCCTGACAGGGGTGTACATTCAGTACTTC
TRBV5-8	.	TRBJ2-7	.	CASRDWDVAYEQYF	TGTGCCAGCAGGGATTGGGACGTCGCCTACGAGCAGTACTTC
TRBV6-1	.	TRBJ2-7	.	CVSAVIGRYEQYF	TGTGTCTCAGCAGTGATTGGGCGCTACGAGCAGTACTTC
TRBV9	.	TRBJ1-6	.	CASSVGGGPTLHF	TGTGCCAGCAGCGTAGGGGGGGGTCCGACCCTCCACTTT
TRBV6-6	.	TRBJ2-1	TRBD2	CASSPQGTSGRGEQFF	TGTGCCAGCAGCCCACAGGGGACTAGCGGGAGAGGTGAGCAGTTCTTC
TRBV7-2	.	TRBJ1-6	.	CASSLVGGSWSPLHF	TGTGCCAGCAGCTTAGTGGGGGGCTCCTGGTCACCCCTCCACTTT
TRBV19	.	TRBJ2-7	TRBD1	CASGTVPTYEQYF	TGTGCCAGTGGGACAGTCCCAACCTACGAGCAGTACTTC
TRBV18	few	TRBJ1-1	.	CASSPSGQEAFF	TGTGCCAGCTCACCCTCTGGACAGGAAGCTTTCTTT
TRBV30	few	TRBJ2-3	.	CAWTWGNTDTQYF	TGTGCCTGGACTTGGGGGAACACAGATACGCAGTATTTT
TRBV19	.	TRBJ1-5	.	CASSIASGGSYSNQPQHF	TGTGCCAGTAGTATCGCCTCCGGCGGGTCCTATAGCAATCAGCCCCAGCATTTT
TRBV4-1	.	TRBJ1-3	.	CASSQLVGGARNTIYF	TGCGCCAGCAGCCAACTAGTGGGGGGAGCCCGAAACACCATATATTTT
TRBV7-3	.	TRBJ2-1	TRBD2	CASSLTRPSGNHEQFF	TGTGCCAGCAGCTTAACGAGGCCTAGCGGGAACCATGAGCAGTTCTTC
TRBV7-3	.	TRBJ1-4	TRBD1	CASSLGQGNEKLFF	TGTGCCAGCAGCTTGGGACAGGGAAATGAAAAACTGTTTTTT
TRBV2	few	TRBJ1-6	.	CASSAEASPLHF	TGTGCCAGCAGTGCGGAAGCCTCACCCCTCCACTTT
TRBV10-3	.	TRBJ1-3	.	CAIRENPVSGNTIYF	TGTGCCATCAGAGAAAATCCGGTCTCTGGAAACACCATATATTTT
TRBV18	once	TRBJ2-1	TRBD2	CASSPTSGSAYNEQFF	TGTGCCAGCTCACCTACTAGCGGGAGCGCCTACAATGAGCAGTTCTTC
TRBV18	.	TRBJ2-2	.	CASSPLITGAGELFF	TGTGCCAGCTCACCACTGATAACGGGGGCCGGGGAGCTGTTTTTT
TRBV2	.	TRBJ2-2	.	CASSAVATGELFF	TGTGCCAGCAGTGCGGTGGCCACCGGGGAGCTGTTTTTT
TRBV25-1	.	TRBJ1-2	.	CAGPRGGVYGYTF	TGTGCCGGCCCAAGAGGGGGGGTCTATGGCTACACCTTC
TRBV7-9	.	TRBJ2-6	.	CASSLSGAGANVLTF	TGTGCCAGCAGCTTATCAGGGGCTGGGGCCAACGTCCTGACTTTC
TRBV5-6	.	TRBJ2-5	TRBD1	CASKTGGPETQYF	TGTGCCAGCAAGACAGGGGGCCCAGAGACCCAGTACTTC
TRBV5-1	.	TRBJ2-3	.	CASRAGTSKDTQYF	TGCGCCAGCAGGGCCGGGACTTCCAAGGATACGCAGTATTTT
TRBV30	.	TRBJ1-2	.	CAWSVSNYGYTF	TGTGCCTGGAGTGTATCCAACTATGGCTACACCTTC
TRBV7-9	.	TRBJ2-5	TRBD2	CASSLTGRGQETQYF	TGTGCCAGCAGCCTCACGGGGCGGGGGCAAGAGACCCAGTACTTC
TRBV5-6	.	TRBJ2-3	.	CASSLSGADTQYF	TGTGCCAGCAGCTTGTCGGGGGCAGATACGCAGTATTTT
TRBV27	.	TRBJ2-1	.	CASRDSDYNEQFF	TGTGCCAGCAGGGATAGCGACTACAATGAGCAGTTCTTC